This TCR beta chain was identified during a study of cytomegalovirus exposure and HLA in healthy donors. Looking at the study overall: Early on, a data release was issued that held approximately 92 million unique TCRs from HLA-typed donors.

Study observations and caveats: The authors excluded some V segments, including TRBV6-2 and TRBV6-3, as indistinguishable. It was likely that a cluster of highly shared sequence variants was a sequencing artifact. A link between a missense DCLRE1C variant and TCR beta V- and J-gene trimming emerged from a later analysis.

With respect to this clone: What it recognizes is unknown.

PCR employed 60 Vbeta and 13 Jbeta primers. Using immunoSEQ multiplex PCR, the repertoire was profiled, and TCRdb retains in-frame clones only, with some absent. Its listing shows about 76,000 clones. Germline CDR1 MNHNY, CDR2 SVGAGI (reference sequence). The CDR3 length is 15 residues. V lost 3 bases and J 0 bases, leaving 9 bases between the germline ends. Sequenced material: PBMCs. V usage is TRBV6-6 and J usage is TRBJ1-5; the D is unclear. This clonotype originated in a woman in her 40s in good health and CMV-seropositive. The CDR3 DNA follows: TGTGCCAGCAGTTATTCGGAGTATAGCAATCAGCCCCAGCATTTT. It yields the protein CASSYSEYSNQPQHF.